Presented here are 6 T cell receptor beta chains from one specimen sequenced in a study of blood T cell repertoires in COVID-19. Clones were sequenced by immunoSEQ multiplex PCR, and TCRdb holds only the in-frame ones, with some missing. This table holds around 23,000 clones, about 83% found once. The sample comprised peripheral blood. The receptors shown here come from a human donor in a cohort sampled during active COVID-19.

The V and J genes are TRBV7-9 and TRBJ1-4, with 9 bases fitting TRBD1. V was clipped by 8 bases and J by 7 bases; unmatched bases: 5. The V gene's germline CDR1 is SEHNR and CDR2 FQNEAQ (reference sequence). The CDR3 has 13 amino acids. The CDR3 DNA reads TGTGCCAGCCGACGACAGGGGGGTGAAAAACTGTTTTTT. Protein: CASRRQGGEKLFF.

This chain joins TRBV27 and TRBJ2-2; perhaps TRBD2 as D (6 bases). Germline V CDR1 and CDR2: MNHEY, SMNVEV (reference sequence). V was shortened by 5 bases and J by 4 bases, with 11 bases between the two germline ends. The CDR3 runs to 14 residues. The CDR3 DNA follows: TGTGCCAGCAGTCCGGGGGAGGTCACCGGGGAGCTGTTTTTT. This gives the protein CASSPGEVTGELFF.

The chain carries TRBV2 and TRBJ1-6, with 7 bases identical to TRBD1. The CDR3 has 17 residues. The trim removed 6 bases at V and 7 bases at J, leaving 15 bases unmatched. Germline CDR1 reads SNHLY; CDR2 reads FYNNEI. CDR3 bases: TGTGCCAGCAGGTCCGACTTACAGGGGAGTAAGAATTCACCCCTCCACTTT. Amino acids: CASRSDLQGSKNSPLHF.

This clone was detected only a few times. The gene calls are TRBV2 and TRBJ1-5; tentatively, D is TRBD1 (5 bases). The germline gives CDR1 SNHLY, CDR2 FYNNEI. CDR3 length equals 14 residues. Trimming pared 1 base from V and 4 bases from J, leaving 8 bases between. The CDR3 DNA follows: TGTGCCAGCAGTGAAGGGGCAGGGAATCAGCCCCAGCATTTT. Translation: CASSEGAGNQPQHF.

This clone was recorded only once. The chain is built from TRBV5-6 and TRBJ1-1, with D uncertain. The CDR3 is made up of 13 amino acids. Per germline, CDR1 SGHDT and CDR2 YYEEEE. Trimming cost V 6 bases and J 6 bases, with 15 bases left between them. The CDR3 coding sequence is TGTGCCAGCACGTGGGCCAGGTTCGCTGAAGCTTTCTTT. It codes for CASTWARFAEAFF. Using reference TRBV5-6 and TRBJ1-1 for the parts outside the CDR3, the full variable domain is DAGVTQSPTHLIKTRGQQVTLRCSPKSGHDTVSWYQQALGQGPQFIFQYYEEEERQRGNFPDRFSGHQFPNYSSELNVNALLLGDSALYLCASTWARFAEAFFGQGTRLTVV.

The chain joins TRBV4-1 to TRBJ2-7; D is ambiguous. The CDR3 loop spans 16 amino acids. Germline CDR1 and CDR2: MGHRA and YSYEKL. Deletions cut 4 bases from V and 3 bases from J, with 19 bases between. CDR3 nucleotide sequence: TGCGCCAGCAGCCCGGGTAGGCAGACCTTGGGCTACGAGCAGTACTTC. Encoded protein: CASSPGRQTLGYEQYF.